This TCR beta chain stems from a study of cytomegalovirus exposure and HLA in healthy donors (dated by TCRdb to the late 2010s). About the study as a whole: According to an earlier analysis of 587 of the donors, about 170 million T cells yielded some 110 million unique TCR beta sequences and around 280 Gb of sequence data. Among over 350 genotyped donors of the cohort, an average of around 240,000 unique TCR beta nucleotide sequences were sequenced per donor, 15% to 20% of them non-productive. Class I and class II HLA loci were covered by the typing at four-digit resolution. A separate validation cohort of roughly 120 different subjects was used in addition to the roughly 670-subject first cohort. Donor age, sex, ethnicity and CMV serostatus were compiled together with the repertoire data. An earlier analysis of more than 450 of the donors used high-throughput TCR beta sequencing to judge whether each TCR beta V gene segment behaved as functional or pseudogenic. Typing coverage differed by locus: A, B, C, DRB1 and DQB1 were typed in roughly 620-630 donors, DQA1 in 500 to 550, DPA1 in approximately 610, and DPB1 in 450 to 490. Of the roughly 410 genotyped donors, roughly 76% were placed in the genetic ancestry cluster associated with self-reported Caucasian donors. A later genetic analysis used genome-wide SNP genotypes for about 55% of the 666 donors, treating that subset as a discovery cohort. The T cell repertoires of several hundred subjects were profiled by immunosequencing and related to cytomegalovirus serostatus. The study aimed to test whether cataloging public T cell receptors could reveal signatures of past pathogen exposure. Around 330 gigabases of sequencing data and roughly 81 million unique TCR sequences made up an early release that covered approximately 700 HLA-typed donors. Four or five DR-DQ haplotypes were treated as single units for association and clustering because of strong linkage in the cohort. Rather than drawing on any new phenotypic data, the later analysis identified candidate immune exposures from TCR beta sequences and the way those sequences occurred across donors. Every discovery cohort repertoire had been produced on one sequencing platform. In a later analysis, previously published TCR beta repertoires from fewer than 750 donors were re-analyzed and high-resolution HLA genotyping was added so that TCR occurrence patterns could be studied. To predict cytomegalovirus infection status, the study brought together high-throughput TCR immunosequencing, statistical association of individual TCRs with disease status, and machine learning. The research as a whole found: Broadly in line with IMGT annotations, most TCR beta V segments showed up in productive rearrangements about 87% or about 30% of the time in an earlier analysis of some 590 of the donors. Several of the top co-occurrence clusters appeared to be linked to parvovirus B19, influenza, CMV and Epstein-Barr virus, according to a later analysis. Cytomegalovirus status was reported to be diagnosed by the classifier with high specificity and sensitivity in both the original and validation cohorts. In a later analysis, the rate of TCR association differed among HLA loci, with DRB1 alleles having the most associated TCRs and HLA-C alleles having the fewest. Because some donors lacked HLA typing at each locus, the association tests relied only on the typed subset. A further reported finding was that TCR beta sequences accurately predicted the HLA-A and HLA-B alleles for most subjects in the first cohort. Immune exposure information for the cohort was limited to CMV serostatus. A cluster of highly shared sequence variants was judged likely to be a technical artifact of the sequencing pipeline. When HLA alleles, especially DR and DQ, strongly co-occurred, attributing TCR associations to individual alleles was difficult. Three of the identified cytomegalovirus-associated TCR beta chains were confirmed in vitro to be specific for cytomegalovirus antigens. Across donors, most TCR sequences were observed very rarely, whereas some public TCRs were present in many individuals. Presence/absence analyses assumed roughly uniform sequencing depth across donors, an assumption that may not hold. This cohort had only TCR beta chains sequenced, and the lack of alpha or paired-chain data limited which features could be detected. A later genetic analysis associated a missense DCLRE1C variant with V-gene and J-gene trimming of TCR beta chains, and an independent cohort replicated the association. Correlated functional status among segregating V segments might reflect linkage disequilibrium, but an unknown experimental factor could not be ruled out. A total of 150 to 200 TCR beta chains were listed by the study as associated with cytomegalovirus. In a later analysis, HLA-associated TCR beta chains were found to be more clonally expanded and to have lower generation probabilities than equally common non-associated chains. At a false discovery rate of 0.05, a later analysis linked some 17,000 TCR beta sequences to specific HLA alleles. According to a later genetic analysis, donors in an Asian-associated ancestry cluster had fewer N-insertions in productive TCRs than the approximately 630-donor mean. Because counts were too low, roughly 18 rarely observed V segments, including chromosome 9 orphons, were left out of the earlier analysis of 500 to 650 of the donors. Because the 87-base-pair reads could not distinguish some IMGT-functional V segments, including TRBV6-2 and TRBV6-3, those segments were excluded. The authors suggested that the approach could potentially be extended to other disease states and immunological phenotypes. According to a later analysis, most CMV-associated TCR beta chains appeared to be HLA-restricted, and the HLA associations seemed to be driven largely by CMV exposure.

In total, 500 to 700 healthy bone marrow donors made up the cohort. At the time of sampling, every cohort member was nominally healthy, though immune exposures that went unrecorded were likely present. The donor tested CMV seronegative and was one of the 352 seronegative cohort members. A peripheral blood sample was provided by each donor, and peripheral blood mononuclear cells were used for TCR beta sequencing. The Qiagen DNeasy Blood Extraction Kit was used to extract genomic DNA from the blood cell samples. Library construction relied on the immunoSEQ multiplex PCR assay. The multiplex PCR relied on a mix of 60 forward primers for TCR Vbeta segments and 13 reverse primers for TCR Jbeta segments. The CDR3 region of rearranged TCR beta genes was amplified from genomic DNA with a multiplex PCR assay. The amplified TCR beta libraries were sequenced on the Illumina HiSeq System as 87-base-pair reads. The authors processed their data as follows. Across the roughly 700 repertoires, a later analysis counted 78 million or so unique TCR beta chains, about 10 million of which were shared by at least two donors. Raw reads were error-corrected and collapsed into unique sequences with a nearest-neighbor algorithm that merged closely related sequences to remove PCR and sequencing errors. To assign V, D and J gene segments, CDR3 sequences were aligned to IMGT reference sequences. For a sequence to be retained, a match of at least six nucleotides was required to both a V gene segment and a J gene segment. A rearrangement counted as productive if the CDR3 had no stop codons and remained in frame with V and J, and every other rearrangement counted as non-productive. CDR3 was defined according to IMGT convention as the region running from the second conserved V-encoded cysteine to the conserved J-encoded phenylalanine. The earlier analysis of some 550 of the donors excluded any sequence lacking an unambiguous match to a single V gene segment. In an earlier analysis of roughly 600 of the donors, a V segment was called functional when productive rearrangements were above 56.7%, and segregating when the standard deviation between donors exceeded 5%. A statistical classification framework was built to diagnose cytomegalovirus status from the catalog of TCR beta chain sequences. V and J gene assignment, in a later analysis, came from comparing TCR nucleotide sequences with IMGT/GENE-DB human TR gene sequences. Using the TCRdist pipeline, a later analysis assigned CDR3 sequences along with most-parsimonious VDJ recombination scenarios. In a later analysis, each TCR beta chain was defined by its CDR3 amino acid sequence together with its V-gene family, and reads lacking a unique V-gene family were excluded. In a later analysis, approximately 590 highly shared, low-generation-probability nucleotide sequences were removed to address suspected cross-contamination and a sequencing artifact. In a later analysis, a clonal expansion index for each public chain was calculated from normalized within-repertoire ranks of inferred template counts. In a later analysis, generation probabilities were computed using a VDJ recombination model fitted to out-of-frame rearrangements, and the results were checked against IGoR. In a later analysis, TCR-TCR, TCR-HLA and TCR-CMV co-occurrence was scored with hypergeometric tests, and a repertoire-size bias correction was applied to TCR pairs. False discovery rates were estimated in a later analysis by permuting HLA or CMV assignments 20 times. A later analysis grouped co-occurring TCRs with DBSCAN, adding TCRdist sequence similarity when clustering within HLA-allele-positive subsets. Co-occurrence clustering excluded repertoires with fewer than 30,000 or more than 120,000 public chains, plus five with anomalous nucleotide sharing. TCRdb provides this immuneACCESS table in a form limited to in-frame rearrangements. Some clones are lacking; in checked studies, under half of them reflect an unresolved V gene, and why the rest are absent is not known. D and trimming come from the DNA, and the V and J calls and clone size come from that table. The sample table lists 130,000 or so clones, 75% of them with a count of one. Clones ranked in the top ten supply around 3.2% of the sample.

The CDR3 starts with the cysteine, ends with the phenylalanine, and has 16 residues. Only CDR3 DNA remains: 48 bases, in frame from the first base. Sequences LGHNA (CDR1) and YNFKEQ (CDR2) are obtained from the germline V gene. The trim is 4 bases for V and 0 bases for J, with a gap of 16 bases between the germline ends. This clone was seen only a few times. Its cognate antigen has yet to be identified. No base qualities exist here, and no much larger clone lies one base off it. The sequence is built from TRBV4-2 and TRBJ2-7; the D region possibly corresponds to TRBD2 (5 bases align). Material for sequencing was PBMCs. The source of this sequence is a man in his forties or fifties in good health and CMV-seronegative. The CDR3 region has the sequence CASSRPTAAGSYEQYF. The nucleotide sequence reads TGTGCCAGCAGCCGTCCTACGGCGGCGGGCTCCTACGAGCAGTACTTC.